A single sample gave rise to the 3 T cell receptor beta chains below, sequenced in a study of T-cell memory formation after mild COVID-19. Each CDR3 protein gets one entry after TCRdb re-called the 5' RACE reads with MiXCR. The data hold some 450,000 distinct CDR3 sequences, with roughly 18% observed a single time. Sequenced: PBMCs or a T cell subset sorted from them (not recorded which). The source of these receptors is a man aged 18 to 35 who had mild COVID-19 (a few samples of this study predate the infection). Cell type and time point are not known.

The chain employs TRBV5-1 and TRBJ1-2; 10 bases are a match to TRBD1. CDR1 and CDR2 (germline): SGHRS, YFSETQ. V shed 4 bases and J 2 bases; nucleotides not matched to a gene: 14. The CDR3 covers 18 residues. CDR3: CASSVAGQGTQHNYGYTF. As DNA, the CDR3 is TGCGCCAGCAGCGTGGCGGGACAGGGGACGCAACACAACTATGGCTACACCTTC. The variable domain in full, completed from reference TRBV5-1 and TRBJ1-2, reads KAGVTQTPRYLIKTRGQQVTLSCSPISGHRSVSWYQQTPGQGLQFLFEYFSETQRNKGNFPGRFSGRQFSNSRSEMNVSTLELGDSALYLCASSVAGQGTQHNYGYTFGSGTRLTVV.

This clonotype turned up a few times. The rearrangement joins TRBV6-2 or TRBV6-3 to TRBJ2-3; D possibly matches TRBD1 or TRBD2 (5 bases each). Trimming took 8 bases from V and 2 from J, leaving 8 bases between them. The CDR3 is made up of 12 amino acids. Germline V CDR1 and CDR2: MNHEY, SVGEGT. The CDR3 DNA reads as TGTGCCAGCGAGGGACCCACAGATACGCAGTATTTT. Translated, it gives CASEGPTDTQYF.

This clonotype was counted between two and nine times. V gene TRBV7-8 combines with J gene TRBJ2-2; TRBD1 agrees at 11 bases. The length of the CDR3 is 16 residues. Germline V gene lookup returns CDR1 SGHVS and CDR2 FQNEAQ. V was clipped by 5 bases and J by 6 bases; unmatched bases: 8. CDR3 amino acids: CASSPPGTGGAGELFF. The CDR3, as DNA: TGTGCCAGCAGCCCCCCCGGGACAGGGGGGGCCGGGGAGCTGTTTTTT. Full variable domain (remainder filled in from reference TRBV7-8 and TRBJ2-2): GAGVSQSPRYKVAKRGQDVALRCDPISGHVSLFWYQQALGQGPEFLTYFQNEAQLDKSGLPSDRFFAERPEGSVSTLKIQRTQQEDSAVYLCASSPPGTGGAGELFFGEGSRLTVL.